The clone carrying this T cell receptor beta chain has more than one count but fewer than ten. What it binds is unknown. V was clipped by 0 bases and J by 2 bases; unmatched bases: 1. The CDR3 extends over 14 amino acids. Germline values: CDR1 SGDLS, CDR2 YYNGEE. Isolated RNA was reverse transcribed in full, so expressed TCRB transcripts were sequenced. Clones were read by immunoSEQ multiplex PCR, and TCRdb kept only the in-frame ones, dropping some. The table lists 65,000 to 100,000 clones, 30% to 35% of them singletons. This entry is derived from a study of beta chain features in type 1 diabetes. Study-level results: More deletions and fewer insertions at VDJ junctions were found in patients with type 1 diabetes.

The specimen sequenced was stem cell memory CD4+ T cells from blood. This TCR was recovered from a woman aged 18-29 years in good health. The gene calls are TRBV9 and TRBJ2-5; 7 nucleotides line up with TRBD2. The CDR3, as DNA: TGTGCCAGCAGCGTAGGGGGACTACAAGAGACCCAGTACTTC. This gives the protein CASSVGGLQETQYF.